This T cell receptor beta chain came from a study of CXCR3-negative and CXCR3-positive naive CD8 T cells. General study points: Both naive subsets had comparably high diversity; memory CD8+ cells much lower.

5' RACE that incorporated UMI labels was used to prepare the TRB cDNA libraries. TCRdb reprocessed the 5' RACE reads; each CDR3 protein has one entry and no DNA is given. Its clone listing holds about 48,000 distinct CDR3 sequences. The CDR3 runs 14 residues. The germline V gene encodes CDR1 DFQATT and CDR2 SNEGSKA (reference sequence). Note on this clonotype: Antigen specificity is unknown.

Sample: memory CD8+ T cells from blood. The clonotype was recovered from a human donor in good health. Some clones in this sample may be carry-over from other donors' samples. This chain joins TRBV20-1 and TRBJ1-2. Here the CDR3 reads CSARVEGAGDGYTF.